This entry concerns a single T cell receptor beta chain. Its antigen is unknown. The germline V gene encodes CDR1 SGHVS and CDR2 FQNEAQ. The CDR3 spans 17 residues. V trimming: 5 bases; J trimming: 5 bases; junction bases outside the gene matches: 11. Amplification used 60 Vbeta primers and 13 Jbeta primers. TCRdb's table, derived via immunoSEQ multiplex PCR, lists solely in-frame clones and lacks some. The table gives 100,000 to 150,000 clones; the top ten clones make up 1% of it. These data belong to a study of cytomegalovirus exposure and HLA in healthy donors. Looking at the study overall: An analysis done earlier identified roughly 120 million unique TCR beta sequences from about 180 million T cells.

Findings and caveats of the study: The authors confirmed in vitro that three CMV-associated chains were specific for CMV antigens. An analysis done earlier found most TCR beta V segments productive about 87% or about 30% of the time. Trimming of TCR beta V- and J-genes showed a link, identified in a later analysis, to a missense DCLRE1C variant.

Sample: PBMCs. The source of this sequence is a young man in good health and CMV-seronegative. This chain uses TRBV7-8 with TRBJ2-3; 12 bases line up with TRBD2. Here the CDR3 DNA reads TGTGCCAGCAGCCGATTTACTAGCGGGAGGAAACAAGATACGCAGTATTTT. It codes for CASSRFTSGRKQDTQYF.